This T cell receptor (beta chain) was sequenced in a study of siplizumab effects on memory and regulatory T cells. Germline values: CDR1 SGHTA, CDR2 FQGNSA. The CDR3 loop spans 15 amino acids. The V gene end was trimmed by 3 bases and the J gene end by 1 base; junction bases not matched to a gene: 3. Points from the study as a whole: Roughly 75-96% of proliferating clones (CD4+ or CD8+) could not be assigned a naive or memory phenotype.

About this clone itself: The antigen is unknown.

Generated by immunoSEQ multiplex PCR, the TCRdb table keeps only in-frame clones and is missing some. Of 45,000 to 60,000 clones listed, roughly nine tenths were seen once; the top ten hold less than 0.35%. The clonotype was recovered from a human donor in good health. The sequenced sample consisted of naive CD8+ T cells sorted from blood. This chain connects TRBV7-2 to TRBJ2-7, with 10 positions matching TRBD2. The CDR3 is CASSFSLAGSYEQYF. CDR3 nucleotide sequence: TGTGCCAGCAGCTTTTCACTAGCGGGATCCTACGAGCAGTACTTC.